These T cell receptor beta chains were read from a single sample in a study of cytomegalovirus exposure and HLA in healthy donors. Clones were read by immunoSEQ multiplex PCR, and TCRdb kept only the in-frame ones, dropping some. The listing contains 95,000 to 150,000 clones. The sequencing sample was made of PBMCs. These receptors all stem from a man aged 18 to 35 in good health and CMV-seronegative. Each CDR3 is given with its conserved first and last residue. The D gene is left open where the match is weak.

TRBJ2-3 . TRBV5-4 9 TGTGCCAGCGGCGGAACGCAGTATTTT CASGGTQYF
TRBJ2-3 TRBD2 TRBV9 13 TGTGCCAGCAGCGTAGGGGGAGGGGATACGCAGTATTTT CASSVGGGDTQYF
TRBJ1-5 . TRBV5-3 18 TGTGCCAGAAGCGATCCGCCCCCCCAGGGGAGTTTGCATCAGCCCCAGCATTTT CARSDPPPQGSLHQPQHF
TRBJ1-1 . TRBV13 12 TGTGCCAGCAGCTTTAAAGCGAATGAAGCTTTCTTT CASSFKANEAFF
TRBJ1-5 . TRBV5-1 14 TGCGCCAGCAGCGCCGACGGTCCAGGTCAGCCCCAGCATTTT CASSADGPGQPQHF
TRBJ2-3 TRBD2 TRBV5-1 15 TGCGCCAGCAGCTTGGCTAGCGGGGGGGTGGATACGCAGTATTTT CASSLASGGVDTQYF
TRBJ1-2 TRBD1 TRBV29-1 17 TGCAGCGTTGAGGGGGGGCATGGGACAGGGGTCTCCTATGGCTACACCTTC CSVEGGHGTGVSYGYTF
TRBJ2-2 . TRBV25-1 17 TGTGCCAGCAGTAAAGATCATACCGGGGGTGGCACCGGGGAGCTGTTTTTT CASSKDHTGGGTGELFF
TRBJ2-7 TRBD2 TRBV7-9 16 TGTGCCAGCAGCTCAGAGTTTGGACTAGCGGCCTACGAGCAGTACTTC CASSSEFGLAAYEQYF
TRBJ2-3 . TRBV5-1 17 TGCGCCAGCAGCTTGGCCTTGTCTACCGGTGGCACAGATACGCAGTATTTT CASSLALSTGGTDTQYF
TRBJ2-1 . TRBV2 13 TGTGCCAATGCCCCGGGAAGGGTAGGTGAGCAGTTCTTC CANAPGRVGEQFF
TRBJ2-7 TRBD2 TRBV7-2 15 TGTGCCAGCAGCTTAGCAACTAGCGGGAGCTACGAGCAGTACTTC CASSLATSGSYEQYF
TRBJ1-4 . TRBV29-1 14 TGCAGCGTTGAGGGTGCAGGGGTGAATGAAAAACTGTTTTTT CSVEGAGVNEKLFF
TRBJ1-2 TRBD1 TRBV7-9 13 TGTGCCAGCAGCCCCACAGGGGAGTATGGCTACACCTTC CASSPTGEYGYTF
TRBJ2-1 . TRBV14 13 TGTGCCAGCAGACCAGGGTATTTGAATGAGCAGTTCTTC CASRPGYLNEQFF
TRBJ1-1 . TRBV7-8 14 TGTGCCAGCAGCTTCGGGTCAGCGGGCACTGAAGCTTTCTTT CASSFGSAGTEAFF
TRBJ2-1 TRBD2 TRBV28 15 TGTGCCAGCAGTAAAGCGGGAGGGTGGGACAATGAGCAGTTCTTC CASSKAGGWDNEQFF
TRBJ1-3 . TRBV5-1 14 TGCGCCAGCAGCCCTGGACCGGTTGGGGCAACCATATATTTT CASSPGPVGATIYF
TRBJ1-3 TRBD1 TRBV6-5 15 TGTGCCAGCAGGCGGACAGGGGGCGATGGAAACACCATATATTTT CASRRTGGDGNTIYF
TRBJ1-4 . TRBV5-1 15 TGCGCCAGCAGCTTGGCCGGAGTTTCTAATGAAAAACTGTTTTTT CASSLAGVSNEKLFF
TRBJ1-1 TRBD1 TRBV9 14 TGTGCCAGCAGTTCCGGGACAGGGCGACCTGAAGCTTTCTTT CASSSGTGRPEAFF
TRBJ1-5 TRBD1 TRBV30 15 TGTGCCTGGAGTGCTGACAGGGGGCCAGGTCAGCCCCAGCATTTT CAWSADRGPGQPQHF
TRBJ1-1 TRBD1 TRBV2 15 TGTGCCTCCGCAGGGACAGGCCCGATGAACACTGAAGCTTTCTTT CASAGTGPMNTEAFF
TRBJ1-1 . TRBV7-3 15 TGTGCCAGCAGCTTAACGGGGGACACCTACACTGAAGCTTTCTTT CASSLTGDTYTEAFF
TRBJ1-1 . TRBV29-1 11 TGCAGCGTTTTGGAGGGCACTGAAGCTTTCTTT CSVLEGTEAFF
TRBJ2-1 . TRBV9 12 TGTGCCAGCAGCGTATATAGCAATGAGCAGTTCTTC CASSVYSNEQFF
TRBJ2-1 . TRBV2 15 TGTGCCAGCAGTGACCGCTGGGGGGGCGGCAATGAGCAGTTCTTC CASSDRWGGGNEQFF
TRBJ1-6 . TRBV6-6 14 TGTGCCAGCAGTCAAACAGAGTATAATTCACCCCTCCACTTT CASSQTEYNSPLHF
TRBJ1-1 TRBD1 TRBV11-1 13 TGTGCCAGCAGCCCAAGGGACAGTCCTGAAGCTTTCTTT CASSPRDSPEAFF
TRBJ1-5 TRBD1 TRBV18 18 TGTGCCAGCTCGCCGACAGGGAATAGACGTTTAAGCAATCAGCCCCAGCATTTT CASSPTGNRRLSNQPQHF
TRBJ1-6 . TRBV5-1 13 TGCGCCAGCAGCCCGGACTTTAGTTCACCCCTCCACTTT CASSPDFSSPLHF
TRBJ1-2 . TRBV29-1 11 TGCAGCGTTGAAGACAGGGTAGGCTACACCTTC CSVEDRVGYTF
TRBJ1-3 . TRBV30 13 TGTGCCTGGGACGGGTCCTCTGGAAACACCATATATTTT CAWDGSSGNTIYF
TRBJ1-5 . TRBV15 15 TGTGCCACCAGCGGTCTAGGCGGGTCCAATCAGCCCCAGCATTTT CATSGLGGSNQPQHF
TRBJ2-3 TRBD2 TRBV6-1 16 TGTGCCAGCAGTCAAGGACTAGCGGGAGCAACAGATACGCAGTATTTT CASSQGLAGATDTQYF
TRBJ2-7 TRBD2 TRBV5-6 15 TGTGCCAGCAGCACCCTAGCGGGAAAAGCCTACGAGCAGTACTTC CASSTLAGKAYEQYF
TRBJ1-1 . TRBV9 15 TGTGCCAGCAGCCCCCAGGTACAGTTGAACACTGAAGCTTTCTTT CASSPQVQLNTEAFF
TRBJ2-5 TRBD1 TRBV6-4 13 TGTGCCAGCATCGGGACAGGGGAAGAGACCCAGTACTTC CASIGTGEETQYF
TRBJ2-5 TRBD2 TRBV9 14 TGTGCCAGCAGCGCGGGGGGATCTCAAGAGACCCAGTACTTC CASSAGGSQETQYF
TRBJ2-7 TRBD2 TRBV13 17 TGTGCCAGCAGCTTACTGGGAGCGGGAGTTGGGTCCCACGAGCAGTACTTC CASSLLGAGVGSHEQYF
TRBJ2-3 TRBD2 TRBV7-6 17 TGTGCCAGCAGCTTTCAATCGGCGGGGGGGTCGGGGGATACGCAGTATTTT CASSFQSAGGSGDTQYF
TRBJ1-1 . TRBV9 16 TGTGCCAGCGCCGGAGGAGGAAGGGATATGAACACTGAAGCTTTCTTT CASAGGGRDMNTEAFF
TRBJ1-2 . TRBV10-2 13 TGCGCCAGCAGTGAATGGCCCAACTATGGCTACACCTTC CASSEWPNYGYTF
TRBJ2-7 . TRBV2 13 TGTGCCAGCAGTGACGGGGGGCGGTACGAGCAGTACTTC CASSDGGRYEQYF
TRBJ2-2 . TRBV6-5 12 TGTGCCAGCACCCAGCGTCCCGGGGAGCTGTTTTTT CASTQRPGELFF
TRBJ1-2 . TRBV6-1 16 TGTGCCAGCAGTGTACCGGGACACTTATTCCTCTATGGCTACACCTTC CASSVPGHLFLYGYTF
TRBJ2-5 TRBD2 TRBV19 14 TGTGCCAGTACAAGCGGGGGGGCCAGAGAGACCCAGTACTTC CASTSGGARETQYF
TRBJ2-7 TRBD1 TRBV19 14 TGTGCCAGTAAGGGGGCCATCATCACCTACGAGCAGTACTTC CASKGAIITYEQYF
TRBJ2-6 . TRBV30 14 TGTGCCGTCCACAGGGGAGGTGGGGCCAACGTCCTGACTTTC CAVHRGGGANVLTF
TRBJ2-7 TRBD1 TRBV4-1 14 TGCGCCAGCAGCCCTACAGGGGGCGGCTACGAGCAGTACTTC CASSPTGGGYEQYF
TRBJ1-5 . TRBV19 13 TGTGCCAGTAGTATAGAACTCAATCAGCCCCAGCATTTT CASSIELNQPQHF
TRBJ1-2 . TRBV6-1 14 TGTGCCAGCAGTGAAGGACAGGCTCTCTATGGCTACACCTTC CASSEGQALYGYTF
TRBJ1-3 . TRBV6-1 15 TGTGCCAGCAGTGAAGTGACAAGCTCTGGAAACACCATATATTTT CASSEVTSSGNTIYF